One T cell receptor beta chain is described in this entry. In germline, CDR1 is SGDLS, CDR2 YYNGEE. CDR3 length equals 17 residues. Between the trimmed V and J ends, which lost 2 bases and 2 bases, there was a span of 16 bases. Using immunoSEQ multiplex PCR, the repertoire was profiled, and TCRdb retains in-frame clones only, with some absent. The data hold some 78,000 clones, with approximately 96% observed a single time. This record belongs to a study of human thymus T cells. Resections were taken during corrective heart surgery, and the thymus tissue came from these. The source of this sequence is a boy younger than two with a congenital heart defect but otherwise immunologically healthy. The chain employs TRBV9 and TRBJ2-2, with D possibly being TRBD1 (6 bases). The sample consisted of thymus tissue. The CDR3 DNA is TGTGCCAGCAGCGTCTTGGACAGCCGGCCTAACACCGGGGAGCTGTTTTTT. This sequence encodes CASSVLDSRPNTGELFF.